The 25 T cell receptor beta chains below were found in one sample sequenced in a study of OX40 agonist ivuxolimab in advanced cancers. Using immunoSEQ multiplex PCR, the repertoire was profiled, and TCRdb retains in-frame clones only, with some absent. In the table there are some 150,000 clones, about nine tenths of which are singletons. The sequencing used CD4+ or CD8+ T cells sorted from blood, collected in a trial of the OX40 agonist ivuxolimab. The receptors were sampled from an adult with an advanced solid tumor such as melanoma, head and neck, liver or kidney cancer.

This chain joins TRBV4-1 and TRBJ1-2; 9 bases fit TRBD1. Germline trimming cut 0 bases from V and 7 bases from J; bases unmatched to any gene: 9. There are 16 residues in the CDR3. Germline lookup yields CDR1 MGHRA and CDR2 YSYEKL. Here the CDR3 DNA reads TGCGCCAGCAGCCAAGATTCCGCACAGGGGGCTTTTGGCTACACCTTC. It yields the protein CASSQDSAQGAFGYTF.

The gene calls are TRBV2 and TRBJ1-2; TRBD1 matches 11 bases. J was trimmed by 7 bases and V by 7 bases; bases with no gene match: 8. The germline V gene encodes CDR1 SNHLY and CDR2 FYNNEI. The CDR3 spans 14 residues. The CDR3 DNA follows: TGTGCCAGCATCCTGGACAGGGGGCTAAGTGGCTACACCTTC. Protein: CASILDRGLSGYTF.

The chain uses TRBV5-1 and TRBJ1-3, with 8 bases identical to TRBD1. With V trimmed by 1 base and J by 5 bases, 8 bases remained unmatched. The CDR3 sequence is 16 residues long. Germline CDR1 reads SGHRS; CDR2 reads YFSETQ. CDR3 region: CASSLSPTGERNTIYF. DNA of the CDR3: TGCGCCAGCAGCTTGTCCCCGACAGGGGAGCGAAACACCATATATTTT.

V usage is TRBV30 and J usage is TRBJ1-6; D is uncertain. Germline V lookup: CDR1 GTSNPN, CDR2 SVGIG (reference sequence). Trimming shortened V by 2 bases and J by 9 bases, and 8 bases separated the two germline ends. This CDR3 is built from 12 residues. CDR3 in DNA: TGTGCCTGGAGTAGAACAGTTTCACCCCTCCACTTT. Protein sequence: CAWSRTVSPLHF.

The chain employs TRBV28 and TRBJ1-5, with 10 bases identical to TRBD1. CDR1 and CDR2 from the germline V gene are MDHEN and SYDVKM. Losses at the gene ends were 5 bases for V and 5 bases for J; bases not matched to a gene: 3. The CDR3 has 14 amino acids. This CDR3 is CASSPGTGDQPQHF. Here the CDR3 DNA reads TGTGCCAGCAGTCCCGGGACAGGGGATCAGCCCCAGCATTTT.

V is TRBV28 and J is TRBJ2-2; D is possibly TRBD2 (6 bases). The CDR3 extends over 16 amino acids. Trimming removed 2 bases from V and 4 bases from J, with 14 bases in between. Looked up from germline, CDR1 is MDHEN and CDR2 is SYDVKM. The CDR3 nucleotides read TGTGCCAGCAGTTTACCGGGGAGGTCGGTCACCGGGGAGCTGTTTTTT. It encodes CASSLPGRSVTGELFF.

The V gene is TRBV7-8, the J gene TRBJ2-7; the match to TRBD2 covers 10 bases. CDR1 SGHVS and CDR2 FQNEAQ come from the germline V gene. V gave up 1 base and J gave up 3 bases; unmatched junction bases: 3. The CDR3 runs to 15 residues. Here the CDR3 reads CASSLGGLAVYEQYF. The CDR3 nucleotides are TGTGCCAGCAGCTTAGGAGGACTAGCGGTCTACGAGCAGTACTTC.

The J gene is TRBJ2-1, the V gene TRBV30; D is tentatively TRBD1 or TRBD2 (7 bases each). CDR1 and CDR2 (germline): GTSNPN, SVGIG (reference sequence). The CDR3 length is 14 residues. V shed 4 bases and J shed 2 bases, with 12 bases lying between them. CDR3 protein: CAWTRGGPYNEQFF. The DNA for the CDR3 is TGTGCCTGGACCAGGGGGGGGCCCTACAATGAGCAGTTCTTC.

The chain's CDR3 is CASSLLQGVGSPLHF. DNA for the CDR3: TGTGCCAGCAGCCTCCTACAGGGAGTGGGTTCACCCCTCCACTTT. The rearrangement uses TRBV7-9 and TRBJ1-6; TRBD1 might be the D (6 bases). The CDR3 is made up of 15 amino acids. The V gene lost 5 bases and the J gene lost 9 bases, with 17 bases spanning the gap. CDR1 SEHNR and CDR2 FQNEAQ come from the germline V gene (reference sequence).

The V and J genes are TRBV28 and TRBJ1-5; D is undetermined. CDR1 MDHEN and CDR2 SYDVKM come from the germline V gene. The V gene lost 6 bases and the J gene lost 5 bases, with 8 bases spanning the gap. The CDR3 extends over 12 amino acids. In DNA form, the CDR3 reads TGTGCCAGCAGGATTGAAGATCAGCCCCAGCATTTT. Translated: CASRIEDQPQHF.

This rearrangement joins TRBV5-1 to TRBJ2-7; D possibly matches TRBD1 or TRBD2 (5 bases each). Trimming cost V 1 base and J 6 bases, with 11 bases left between them. Germline CDR1 and CDR2: SGHRS and YFSETQ. This CDR3 is 13 amino acids long. CDR3 residues: CASSLPSGTEQYF. CDR3 DNA: TGCGCCAGCAGCTTGCCCTCGGGGACCGAGCAGTACTTC.

This clone was recorded once. The V and J genes are TRBV5-6 and TRBJ1-4; D is perhaps TRBD1 (6 bases). Germline CDR1 SGHDT, CDR2 YYEEEE. The CDR3 totals 12 residues. V was cut by 3 bases and J by 8 bases, with 8 bases left in between. The CDR3 DNA is TGTGCCAGCAGCTCCAGGGGCGAAAAACTGTTTTTT. Amino acid sequence: CASSSRGEKLFF.

The chain joins TRBV19 to TRBJ1-2, with 8 bases aligning to TRBD1. Germline CDR1 LNHDA, CDR2 SQIVND (reference sequence). The CDR3 consists of 15 residues. After removal of 5 bases from V and 4 bases from J, the junction contained 9 bases not matched to a gene. CDR3 sequence reads: CASSDGQGVRYGYTF. DNA of the CDR3: TGTGCCAGTAGTGATGGACAGGGAGTCCGCTATGGCTACACCTTC.

This clone was detected only once. This chain connects TRBV4-1 to TRBJ2-1, with no clear D. Germline assignment: CDR1 MGHRA and CDR2 YSYEKL. The CDR3 has 16 residues. V was trimmed by 3 bases and J by 0 bases, leaving 12 bases between them. CDR3 in amino acids: CASSHLDASSYNEQFF. In nucleotides, the CDR3 is TGCGCCAGCAGCCATTTGGACGCTAGCTCCTACAATGAGCAGTTCTTC.

The chain uses TRBV28 and TRBJ1-1; 9 bases are a match to TRBD1. From germline, CDR1 is MDHEN and CDR2 SYDVKM. The CDR3 is made up of 15 amino acids. Trimming took 0 bases from V and 8 from J; bases not matched to a gene: 7. The CDR3 loop is CASSLWSDRGGEAFF. Here the CDR3 DNA reads TGTGCCAGCAGTTTATGGTCTGACAGGGGGGGCGAAGCTTTCTTT.

V and J are TRBV2 and TRBJ2-2, with 8 positions matching TRBD1. Germline values: CDR1 SNHLY, CDR2 FYNNEI. The CDR3 has 14 residues. The V and J ends lost 8 bases and 1 base, in that order; junction bases with no gene match: 3. For the CDR3, the DNA is TGTGCCAGCCAGGGACAGGTGAACACCGGGGAGCTGTTTTTT. Encoded protein: CASQGQVNTGELFF.

CDR3 DNA sequence: TGTGCCACCACATTCGGGGTGAACACTGAAGCTTTCTTT. Translation: CATTFGVNTEAFF. This chain links TRBV15 with TRBJ1-1; D gene ambiguous. The CDR3 has 13 amino acids. Per germline, CDR1 LNHNV and CDR2 YYDKDF (reference sequence). The V and J ends lost 7 bases and 0 bases respectively, with 9 bases between them. The full variable domain, completed using reference TRBV15 and TRBJ1-1, is DAMVIQNPRYQVTQFGKPVTLSCSQTLNHNVMYWYQQKSSQAPKLLFHYYDKDFNNEADTPDNFQSRRPNTSFCFLDIRSPGLGDTAMYLCATTFGVNTEAFFGQGTRLTVV.

This chain uses TRBV6-4 with TRBJ1-1; D might be TRBD1 (5 bases). The V gene lost 6 bases and the J gene lost 0 bases, with 8 bases spanning the gap. The CDR3 loop spans 13 amino acids. Per germline, CDR1 MRHNA and CDR2 SNTAGT. The CDR3 nucleotides are TGTGCCAGCAGCCAGACAGTGAACACTGAAGCTTTCTTT. It translates to CASSQTVNTEAFF.

The V and J genes are TRBV5-1 and TRBJ1-4; tentatively, D is TRBD1 (6 bases). V shed 4 bases and J shed 0 bases, with 10 bases lying between them. Germline-derived CDR1 and CDR2 are SGHRS and YFSETQ. The CDR3 loop spans 15 amino acids. CDR3 amino acids: CASSLYRATNEKLFF. The CDR3 DNA is TGCGCCAGCAGCCTCTACAGGGCAACTAATGAAAAACTGTTTTTT.

This clone showed up just once. V gene TRBV7-2 combines with J gene TRBJ2-3; D unclear. The CDR3 runs to 11 residues. CDR1 SGHTA and CDR2 FQGNSA come from the germline V gene. V was pared by 6 bases and J by 4 bases, with 5 bases between. The CDR3 loop reads CASSDADTQYF. CDR3 bases: TGTGCCAGCAGTGACGCAGATACGCAGTATTTT.

This chain joins TRBV9 and TRBJ1-2, with TRBD1 matching 12 bases. The trim removed 4 bases at V and 8 bases at J, leaving 12 bases unmatched. The germline V gene has CDR1 SGDLS and CDR2 YYNGEE. The CDR3 sequence is 16 residues long. The CDR3 reads CASSLLPGQGAKGYTF. For the CDR3, the DNA is TGTGCCAGCAGCCTGCTACCGGGACAGGGGGCGAAGGGCTACACCTTC.

Here the CDR3 reads CASSVGTPYNEQFF. The CDR3 nucleotides are TGCGCCAGCAGTGTAGGGACACCGTACAATGAGCAGTTCTTC. The chain links TRBV10-2 to TRBJ2-1, with a weak D call TRBD1 (6 bases). Trimming left V 4 bases short and J 4 bases short, with 11 bases between. Germline CDR1 is WSHSY and CDR2 is SAAADI. The CDR3 loop spans 14 amino acids.

Only a few counts were recorded for this clone. This rearrangement joins TRBV4-1 to TRBJ1-3; D is uncertain. Trimming left V 3 bases short and J 0 bases short, with 0 bases between. The CDR3 is made up of 12 amino acids. Per the germline V gene, CDR1 is MGHRA and CDR2 is YSYEKL. The CDR3 region is CASSHSGNTIYF. Here the CDR3 DNA reads TGCGCCAGCAGCCACTCTGGAAACACCATATATTTT.

The chain is built from TRBV6-1 and TRBJ1-2, with TRBD1 identical over 9 bases. In germline, CDR1 is MNHNS, CDR2 SASEGT. V dropped 8 bases and J dropped 5; count of bases not matched to a gene: 9. The CDR3 is 14 amino acids. In DNA form, the CDR3 reads TGTGCCAGCCCCCGAGGGACAGGGAATTATGGCTACACCTTC. Its translation is CASPRGTGNYGYTF.

This sequence joins TRBV5-1 and TRBJ2-7; D unclear. The CDR3 spans 14 residues. Per the germline V gene, CDR1 is SGHRS and CDR2 is YFSETQ. Trimming removed 0 bases at V and 2 bases at J, with 9 bases between. The CDR3 DNA reads as TGCGCCAGCAGCTTGGAGGACCGAACCTACGAGCAGTACTTC. Translating it yields CASSLEDRTYEQYF.